Below are 21 T cell receptor beta chains sequenced from a single sample in a study of post-analysis software for immune sequencing data. Their recognized antigens are unknown. TCR beta cDNA libraries included unique molecular identifiers. TCRdb re-called the PCR reads through MiXCR, storing one row per CDR3 protein. The profile covers roughly 600,000 distinct CDR3 sequences, with roughly two fifths appearing a single time and under 2% taken by the ten largest. Overall study results and limits: The five TRBV segments detected at higher frequency in patients than in controls included TRBV5-6, TRBV5-1 and TRBV20-1.

Sequencing was performed on blood. These receptors all come from a girl aged 5-17 years with multiple sclerosis.

Concerning this clonotype itself: The CDR3 ends on some other residue instead of the conserved phenylalanine or tryptophan, so this is likely a read error. This chain connects TRBV4-2 to TRBJ2-3; 8 positions match TRBD2. This CDR3 contains 13 residues. V was pared by 7 bases and J by 1 base, with 1 base of the junction left unmatched. The V gene's germline CDR1 is LGHNA and CDR2 YNFKEQ. CDR3 amino acids: CASTGGGTDTQYS. CDR3 nucleotides: TGTGCCAGCACCGGGGGGGGCACAGATACGCAGTATTCT.

The V and J genes are TRBV5-6 and TRBJ1-5, with TRBD1 as a possible D gene (6 bases). Trimming removed 3 bases at V and 6 bases at J, with 16 bases between. The CDR3 consists of 15 residues. The germline V gene has CDR1 SGHDT and CDR2 YYEEEE. CDR3 sequence reads: CASSYSTGLSQPQHF. In DNA, the CDR3 is TGTGCCAGCAGCTACAGTACAGGGTTGAGTCAGCCCCAGCATTTT.

The J gene is TRBJ2-7, the V gene TRBV5-1; D gene unclear. The CDR3 contains 16 residues. Germline V CDR1 and CDR2: SGHRS, YFSETQ. V was pared by 0 bases and J by 5 bases, with 18 bases between. CDR3 nucleotide sequence: TGCGCCAGCAGCTTGGAGGCCGCAAACCGGGTCAACGAGCAGTACTTC. This encodes CASSLEAANRVNEQYF.

This rearrangement joins TRBV12-3 or TRBV12-4 to TRBJ2-4, with TRBD2 identical over 7 bases. Trimming took 5 bases from V and 13 from J; bases not matched to a gene: 11. The CDR3 is 13 amino acids. The CDR3 is CASSVVGAGEQYF. The CDR3 DNA sequence: TGTGCCAGCAGTGTTGTGGGCGCGGGGGAGCAGTACTTC.

This clonotype was recorded at least ten times. The V call is TRBV6-2 or TRBV6-3, the J call TRBJ2-7, with a possible D match to TRBD1 (5 bases). CDR1 MNHEY and CDR2 SVGEGT come from the germline V gene. The germline V and J ends were trimmed by 0 bases and 1 base, with 10 bases remaining between them. This CDR3 spans 15 amino acids. The CDR3 region is CASSYSDTPSYEQYF. In DNA form, the CDR3 reads TGTGCCAGCAGTTACTCGGACACGCCTTCCTACGAGCAGTACTTC.

V usage is TRBV9 and J usage is TRBJ1-2; tentatively, D is TRBD1 (6 bases). CDR1 is SGDLS, CDR2 YYNGEE, per germline. V was trimmed by 1 base and J by 7 bases, leaving 11 bases between them. This CDR3 has 13 residues. The CDR3 sequence is CASSVWGRGGYTF. The DNA for the CDR3 is TGTGCCAGCAGCGTATGGGGGCGCGGTGGCTACACCTTC.

The table lists this clonotype with a few counts. The chain combines TRBV5-1 with TRBJ1-1; 7 positions agree with TRBD1. Per the germline V gene, CDR1 is SGHRS and CDR2 is YFSETQ. This CDR3 contains 15 residues. Trimming at V came to 2 bases and at J to 3 bases, leaving 7 bases not matched to a gene. The CDR3 DNA reads TGCGCCAGCAGCTTACAGGGGAATAAGGACACTGAAGCTTTCTTT. Amino acid sequence: CASSLQGNKDTEAFF. The variable domain in full, with the rest retrieved from reference TRBV5-1 and TRBJ1-1, is KAGVTQTPRYLIKTRGQQVTLSCSPISGHRSVSWYQQTPGQGLQFLFEYFSETQRNKGNFPGRFSGRQFSNSRSEMNVSTLELGDSALYLCASSLQGNKDTEAFFGQGTRLTVV.

The rearrangement links TRBV12-3 or TRBV12-4 to TRBJ1-2; 7 nucleotides match TRBD1. The CDR3 runs to 17 residues. With 2 bases clipped from V and 2 bases from J, the junction kept 11 bases outside the gene matches. CDR3 residues: CASSLTHRQGDNYGYTF. CDR3 coding DNA: TGTGCCAGCAGTTTAACCCATCGGCAGGGGGACAACTATGGCTACACCTTC.

This clonotype was detected only a few times. This chain uses TRBV20-1 with TRBJ2-3, with TRBD2 matching 9 bases. The germline CDR1 and CDR2 sequences are DFQATT and SNEGSKA (reference sequence). This CDR3 has 15 amino acids. Losses at the gene ends were 6 bases for V and 2 bases for J; bases not matched to a gene: 9. CDR3 coding DNA: TGCAGTGCCGGGACCTCTAGCGGGGACACAGATACGCAGTATTTT. This sequence encodes CSAGTSSGDTDTQYF.

This rearrangement joins TRBV7-9 to TRBJ2-1, with D unclear. The V end lost 6 bases, the J end lost 9 bases, and 12 bases lay between the germline ends. The germline CDR1 and CDR2 sequences are SEHNR and FQNEAQ (reference sequence). The CDR3 sequence is 12 residues long. In DNA form, the CDR3 reads TGTGCCAGCAGTTTTCTCTCTGGTGAGCAGTTCTTC. Amino acids: CASSFLSGEQFF. Using reference TRBV7-9 and TRBJ2-1 for the parts outside the CDR3, the full variable domain is DTGVSQNPRHKITKRGQNVTFRCDPISEHNRLYWYRQTLGQGPEFLTYFQNEAQLEKSRLLSDRFSAERPKGSFSTLEIQRTEQGDSAMYLCASSFLSGEQFFGPGTRLTVL.

This clonotype was observed a handful of times. This chain uses TRBV12-3 or TRBV12-4 with TRBJ2-1, with 10 positions matching TRBD2. The ends lost 5 bases at V and 5 bases at J; junction bases unmatched: 9. The CDR3 spans 16 residues. Written as DNA, the CDR3 is TGTGCCAGCAGTCCCTATCTAGCGGGAGTGGACAATGAGCAGTTCTTC. This codes for CASSPYLAGVDNEQFF.

The chain carries TRBV7-2 and TRBJ2-1; D perhaps matches TRBD1 (5 bases). The CDR3 is made up of 13 amino acids. Trimming stripped 5 bases from V and 6 bases from J, with 11 bases between. Germline V lookup: CDR1 SGHTA, CDR2 FQGNSA. CDR3 bases: TGTGCCAGCAGCCCCCTGGGGCCCAATGAGCAGTTCTTC. This encodes CASSPLGPNEQFF.

This clonotype was detected only a few times. This rearrangement joins TRBV6-5 to TRBJ1-2; the match to TRBD1 covers 8 bases. This CDR3 is built from 14 residues. With 2 bases clipped from V and 1 base from J, the junction kept 0 bases outside the gene matches. The germline gives CDR1 MNHEY, CDR2 SVGAGI. CDR3 nucleotides: TGTGCCAGCAGTTACACAGGGGGTAACTATGGCTACACCTTC. Its protein is CASSYTGGNYGYTF.

This clonotype was counted only a few times. The chain employs TRBV27 and TRBJ1-5; no clear D. Germline V lookup: CDR1 MNHEY, CDR2 SMNVEV (reference sequence). V lost 5 bases and J lost 3, with 14 bases in between. This CDR3 is 15 amino acids long. The CDR3 is CASSLGTGANQPQHF. The DNA of the CDR3 is TGTGCCAGCAGTCTTGGTACGGGCGCCAATCAGCCCCAGCATTTT.

The rearrangement uses TRBV2 and TRBJ2-7, with 9 bases fitting TRBD1. Per the germline V gene, CDR1 is SNHLY and CDR2 is FYNNEI. The CDR3 length is 15 residues. With 1 base clipped from V and 3 bases from J, the junction kept 4 bases outside the gene matches. In DNA form, the CDR3 reads TGTGCCAGCAGTGAAGACGGACAGGGGAACTACGAGCAGTACTTC. Its protein is CASSEDGQGNYEQYF.

The V call is TRBV7-9, the J call TRBJ2-7, with D possibly called TRBD1 or TRBD2 (5 bases each). CDR3 length: 14 amino acids. CDR1 is SEHNR and CDR2 is FQNEAQ in the germline V gene (reference sequence). The V end lost 1 base, the J end lost 3 bases, and 10 bases lay between the germline ends. The DNA of the CDR3 is TGTGCCAGCAGCTTAGAAGGGGACGGCTACGAGCAGTACTTC. Its protein is CASSLEGDGYEQYF.

A note on this clonotype: The junction departs from germline at one end; a sequencing error may be responsible. The V gene is TRBV20-1, the J gene TRBJ2-1; D is unresolved. Germline CDR1 is DFQATT and CDR2 is SNEGSKA (reference sequence). CDR3 length: 15 residues. The DNA for the CDR3 is TGCAGTGCTCACGAGTGGGGAAAGGCCTACAATGAGCGGTTCTTC. Amino acid sequence: CSAHEWGKAYNERFF.

The rearrangement uses TRBV10-3 and TRBJ2-3; 14 bases fit TRBD2. Germline trimming cut 3 bases from V and 5 bases from J; bases unmatched to any gene: 10. CDR3 length: 18 amino acids. CDR1 ENHRY and CDR2 SYGVKD come from the germline V gene. CDR3 bases: TGTGCCATCAGTGACCCACCGGGACTAGCGGGGGAAGGAGATACGCAGTATTTT. Its translation: CAISDPPGLAGEGDTQYF.

This clonotype was recorded a few times. J is TRBJ2-1 and V is TRBV12-3 or TRBV12-4; TRBD2 is a possible D gene (5 bases). V dropped 1 base and J dropped 6 bases, with 13 bases sitting between them. The CDR3 consists of 15 residues. The CDR3 reads CASSLGRAPRNEQFF. For the CDR3, the DNA is TGTGCCAGCAGTTTAGGGCGGGCCCCCCGCAATGAGCAGTTCTTC.

The chain links TRBV7-3 to TRBJ2-3, with 8 bases that match TRBD2. This CDR3 is built from 16 residues. Germline trimming cut 2 bases from V and 0 bases from J; bases unmatched to any gene: 4. Germline-derived CDR1 and CDR2 are SGHTA and FQGTGA. The CDR3 region has the DNA TGTGCCAGCAGCTTAGGGCGCGGGGGGAGCACAGATACGCAGTATTTT. It specifies CASSLGRGGSTDTQYF.

The rearrangement uses TRBV6-9 and TRBJ2-1, with 8 nucleotides matching TRBD2. CDR1 and CDR2 from the germline V gene are MNHGY and SVAAGI. This CDR3 contains 16 residues. Trimming cost V 6 bases and J 0 bases; bases outside gene matches: 7. CDR3 DNA: TGTGCCAGCAGAGCCCTCCGGGAGGGCTCCTACAATGAGCAGTTCTTC. Translating it yields CASRALREGSYNEQFF.